One sample yielded the 20 T cell receptor beta chains listed below, sequenced in a study of technical replicates of blood from a handful of donors. Assay used: immunoSEQ multiplex PCR; TCRdb lists only in-frame clones, some missing. The table shows tens of thousands of clones, with 95% to 96% occurring only once. The source material was T cells isolated from PBMCs. The receptors were gathered from a human donor in good health.

The V and J genes are TRBV7-8 and TRBJ1-2, with 11 bases aligning to TRBD1. Germline V lookup: CDR1 SGHVS, CDR2 FQNEAQ. The CDR3 consists of 16 residues. The ends lost 0 bases at V and 8 bases at J; junction bases unmatched: 8. The DNA of the CDR3 is TGTGCCAGCAGCTTAGCGATGGACAGGGGGCGTTGGGGCTACACCTTC. Translating it yields CASSLAMDRGRWGYTF.

The gene calls are TRBV14 and TRBJ1-1, with a possible D match to TRBD1 (6 bases). The germline V and J ends were trimmed by 4 bases and 8 bases, with 14 bases remaining between them. CDR3 size: 13 residues. The germline V gene has CDR1 SGHDN and CDR2 FVKESK. The CDR3 bases are TGTGCCAGCAGCCGCATCAGGGGACACGAAGCTTTCTTT. Protein product: CASSRIRGHEAFF.

V is TRBV28 and J is TRBJ2-7, with D perhaps matching TRBD1 (5 bases). Trimming removed 5 bases from V and 0 bases from J, with 11 bases in between. The CDR3 length is 14 residues. Germline CDR1 MDHEN, CDR2 SYDVKM. The CDR3, as DNA: TGTGCCAGCAGTCAGGGTTTGTACTCCTACGAGCAGTACTTC. This encodes CASSQGLYSYEQYF.

The V call is TRBV28, the J call TRBJ2-7, with 12 nucleotides matching TRBD2. The CDR3 is 18 residues long. Germline loops: CDR1 MDHEN, CDR2 SYDVKM. J lost 3 bases, V lost 6 bases, and 15 bases had no gene match. The CDR3 is CASSLGLAGPLEDYEQYF. Written as DNA, the CDR3 is TGTGCCAGCAGCTTGGGACTAGCGGGCCCTCTTGAGGACTACGAGCAGTACTTC.

The rearrangement joins TRBV13 to TRBJ1-2, with D perhaps matching TRBD1 (6 bases). CDR3 length: 15 residues. Germline V lookup: CDR1 PRHDT, CDR2 FYEKMQ (reference sequence). V lost 11 bases and J 4 bases, leaving 23 bases between the germline ends. The CDR3 protein is CAGRRGGYSFYGYTF. In DNA, the CDR3 is TGTGCCGGACGACGAGGGGGATATAGCTTCTATGGCTACACCTTC.

The chain employs TRBV7-2 and TRBJ2-7; D is perhaps TRBD1 (6 bases). Per the germline V gene, CDR1 is SGHTA and CDR2 is FQGNSA. V was trimmed by 1 base and J by 5 bases, leaving 9 bases between them. The CDR3 has 13 amino acids. The CDR3 reads CASSLDRDNEQYF. The CDR3, as DNA: TGTGCCAGCAGCTTAGACAGGGATAACGAGCAGTACTTC. Using reference TRBV7-2 and TRBJ2-7 for the parts outside the CDR3, the full variable domain is GAGVSQSPSNKVTEKGKDVELRCDPISGHTALYWYRQSLGQGLEFLIYFQGNSAPDKSGLPSDRFSAERTGGSVSTLTIQRTQQEDSAVYLCASSLDRDNEQYFGPGTRLTVT.

A word on this clone: Because it lacks the conserved phenylalanine or tryptophan at the end, this CDR3 is likely a read error. The DNA is left out, because the CDR3 cannot be placed on it with certainty; the CDR3 is given as TCRdb lists it. This chain's CDR3 is CASTKATARGQGV. The chain carries TRBV2 and TRBJ1-2; the D call TRBD1 from the table was never checked on the DNA. Germline V gene sequence: CDR1 SNHLY, CDR2 FYNNEI. The CDR3 is 13 amino acids in total, end residues counted.

The V and J genes are TRBV6-1 and TRBJ1-1; no clear D gene. Deletions cut 1 base from V and 10 bases from J, with 10 bases between. Germline loops: CDR1 MNHNS, CDR2 SASEGT. The CDR3 spans 12 residues. The CDR3 coding sequence is TGTGCCAGCAGTGAAGGCACAGCAGCAGCTTTCTTT. It codes for CASSEGTAAAFF.

The rearrangement joins TRBV6-5 to TRBJ1-2; 7 bases are shared with TRBD1. The germline V gene encodes CDR1 MNHEY and CDR2 SVGAGI. This CDR3 is built from 15 residues. The trim removed 2 bases at V and 6 bases at J, leaving 9 bases unmatched. The CDR3 DNA is TGTGCCAGCAGTTACCCTGGGGACAGCTTAGATGGCTACACCTTC. It codes for CASSYPGDSLDGYTF.

The CDR3 DNA reads as TGTGCCATCAGTGCTCTTCGGGAGGGCCGGATGGATACGCAGTATTTT. Protein: CAISALREGRMDTQYF. The chain is built from TRBV10-3 and TRBJ2-3; TRBD2 agrees at 8 bases. The CDR3 sequence is 16 residues long. Germline V gene sequence: CDR1 ENHRY, CDR2 SYGVKD. The junction had 12 bases not matched to a gene; V was cut back by 4 bases and J by 6 bases.

CDR3: CASSYYPGQTYEQYF. The CDR3 DNA reads as TGTGCCAGCAGTTACTACCCGGGACAGACCTACGAGCAGTACTTC. The chain couples TRBV6-5 to TRBJ2-7, with 7 bases matching TRBD1. Germline V gene data show CDR1 as MNHEY and CDR2 as SVGAGI. This CDR3 contains 15 residues. V dropped 1 base and J dropped 2; count of bases not matched to a gene: 5.

This clone was seen once. The rearrangement links TRBV27 to TRBJ2-7; tentatively, D is TRBD2 (5 bases). Deletions cut 8 bases from V and 0 bases from J, with 17 bases between. The CDR3 loop spans 15 amino acids. Germline CDR1 and CDR2: MNHEY and SMNVEV (reference sequence). The CDR3 reads CASRAWPGFSYEQYF. The CDR3 DNA is TGTGCCAGCCGCGCCTGGCCGGGGTTCTCCTACGAGCAGTACTTC.

Note on this clone: Other DNA sequences in this specimen translate into the identical CDR3. J is TRBJ2-7 and V is TRBV4-1, with no clear D. The germline V gene encodes CDR1 MGHRA and CDR2 YSYEKL. The CDR3 consists of 13 residues. Deletions cut 1 base from V and 3 bases from J, with 7 bases between. The CDR3 bases are TGCGCCAGCAGCCAAGGGTCGGGCTACGAGCAGTACTTC. It yields the protein CASSQGSGYEQYF.

This chain joins TRBV5-4 and TRBJ2-5, with 10 nucleotides matching TRBD2. V shed 4 bases and J 4 bases; nucleotides not matched to a gene: 13. This CDR3 comprises 17 residues. In germline, CDR1 is SGHNT, CDR2 YYREEE (reference sequence). CDR3: CASSPYGQAGGGETQYF. DNA of the CDR3: TGTGCCAGCAGCCCCTACGGACAAGCGGGAGGGGGAGAGACCCAGTACTTC.

V is TRBV5-1 and J is TRBJ1-1, with 7 bases matching TRBD1. The CDR3 has 15 amino acids. With V trimmed by 0 bases and J by 8 bases, 10 bases remained unmatched. The germline CDR1 and CDR2 sequences are SGHRS and YFSETQ. CDR3 nucleotides: TGCGCCAGCAGCTTGGGGGGCAAAGAGACAGGGGAAGCTTTCTTT. Protein product: CASSLGGKETGEAFF.

The chain combines TRBV27 with TRBJ1-2; D is undetermined. Germline V CDR1 and CDR2: MNHEY, SMNVEV (reference sequence). Trimming removed 11 bases at V and 8 bases at J, with 15 bases between. The CDR3 has 11 residues. CDR3 nucleotide sequence: TGTGCCGTAGTTACCCGGGAGGGCTACACCTTC. Translating it yields CAVVTREGYTF.

The J gene is TRBJ2-7, the V gene TRBV6-5; tentative D call: TRBD1 (5 bases). The V gene lost 5 bases and the J gene lost 4 bases, with 18 bases spanning the gap. This CDR3 spans 15 amino acids. Germline CDR1 is MNHEY and CDR2 is SVGAGI. CDR3 amino acids: CASSQTQGHPYEQYF. CDR3 coding DNA: TGTGCCAGCAGTCAAACCCAGGGTCACCCTTACGAGCAGTACTTC.

V gene TRBV5-1 combines with J gene TRBJ1-1; D unresolved. This CDR3 has 14 amino acids. V was shortened by 0 bases and J by 5 bases, with 11 bases between the two germline ends. Germline CDR1 reads SGHRS; CDR2 reads YFSETQ. The CDR3 loop is CASSLDRVGTEAFF. CDR3 in DNA: TGCGCCAGCAGCTTGGACCGGGTTGGAACTGAAGCTTTCTTT.

The J gene is TRBJ1-2, the V gene TRBV9, with D possibly being TRBD1 (6 bases). The CDR3 is 17 amino acids. Germline V gene sequence: CDR1 SGDLS, CDR2 YYNGEE. The V end lost 4 bases, the J end lost 3 bases, and 22 bases lay between the germline ends. Here the CDR3 reads CASSNRDKNQAYYGYTF. The CDR3 bases are TGTGCCAGCAGCAACCGGGACAAGAACCAAGCCTACTATGGCTACACCTTC.

The rearrangement joins TRBV28 to TRBJ2-7; no definite D call. The CDR3 covers 12 residues. The ends were cut back, 3 bases at V and 3 bases at J, with 6 bases in the middle. CDR1 is MDHEN and CDR2 is SYDVKM in the germline V gene. The CDR3: CASSLRRYEQYF. The DNA of the CDR3 is TGTGCCAGCAGTTTGCGGCGCTACGAGCAGTACTTC.